Listed below are T cell receptor beta chains from one sample, sequenced in a study of regulatory T cells in long-lasting Graves disease. TCRdb reanalysed the multiplex PCR reads using MiXCR and keeps one entry per CDR3 protein. The repertoire holds 500,000 to 800,000 distinct CDR3 sequences, 25% to 35% seen once, with 40% to 50% in the top ten. Sequences were derived from peripheral blood mononuclear cells (PBMCs), sampled when the disease was refractory, from a patient treated with antithyroid drugs. These receptors originate from a female donor with Graves disease. CDR3s include the opening cysteine and the closing phenylalanine or tryptophan. A D gene is named only where the DNA matches it firmly. Clone size is stated in some rows and not others, as once, few, many or a class when expanded.

D	V	J	size	DNA	CDR3
NA	TRBV20-1	TRBJ1-5	few	TGCAGTGCTAGATTACCCTGGGGCGGCAATCAGCCCCAGCATTTT	CSARLPWGGNQPQHF
NA	TRBV20-1	TRBJ1-2	few	TGCAGTGCTAGAGGAGGGCGAGACTATGGCTACACCTTC	CSARGGRDYGYTF
NA	TRBV15	TRBJ2-7	NA	TGTGCCACCAAAAGGGACCTGGGCCACGAGCAGTACTTC	CATKRDLGHEQYF
NA	TRBV7-3	TRBJ1-1	NA	TGTGCCAGCAGCTTAGGGGCAGGGGATGTGGCTGAAGCTTTCTTT	CASSLGAGDVAEAFF
TRBD1	TRBV20-1	TRBJ1-6	NA	TGCAGTGCTGTCACGGGACAGTATAATTCACCCCTCCACTTT	CSAVTGQYNSPLHF
NA	TRBV28	TRBJ1-5	NA	TGTGCCAGCAGTTTATGGCAAAGTAGCAATCAGCCCCAGCATTTT	CASSLWQSSNQPQHF
NA	TRBV6-1	TRBJ1-1	many	TGTGCCACCGGAACAAACAGGGTAGGACTGGCTTTCTTT	CATGTNRVGLAFF
NA	TRBV11-2	TRBJ2-7	NA	TGTGCCAGCAGCTTAGAACGGGACGCCTCCTACGAGCAGTACTTC	CASSLERDASYEQYF
NA	TRBV20-1	TRBJ2-2	NA	TGCAGTGGAGGGTACACCGGGGAGCTGTTTTTT	CSGGYTGELFF
TRBD1	TRBV19	TRBJ1-2	NA	TGTGCCAGTACACAGGGGGCGGATGGCTACACCTTC	CASTQGADGYTF
NA	TRBV12-3/TRBV12-4	TRBJ1-6	NA	TGTGCCAGCAGTCAAGACCGTTCCCTCCTCCACTTT	CASSQDRSLLHF
TRBD1	TRBV20-1	TRBJ2-7	NA	TGCAGTGCCAGACAGGGACCCTACGAGCAGTACTTC	CSARQGPYEQYF
TRBD1	TRBV19	TRBJ1-1	few	TGTGCCAGTAGTATAGGCTTCAGGGGGCTGGGCACTGAAGCTTTCTTT	CASSIGFRGLGTEAFF
NA	TRBV20-1	TRBJ1-1	NA	TGCAGTGCCAATAAGCCCCCGAGTGAAGCTTTCTTT	CSANKPPSEAFF
NA	TRBV7-9	TRBJ2-4	NA	TGTGCCAGCAGCTTTCCTGGGCCCCTAGCCAAAAACATTCAGTACTTC	CASSFPGPLAKNIQYF
TRBD1	TRBV24-1	TRBJ1-2	many	TGTGCCACCAGTGAGTCGACAGGGGGCGGAGGCTATGGCTACACCTTC	CATSESTGGGGYGYTF
NA	TRBV15	TRBJ1-4	few	TGTGCCACCAGCAGAGTCCCGGGAGGGGGTGAAAAACTGTTTTTT	CATSRVPGGGEKLFF
TRBD2	TRBV27	TRBJ2-2	few	TGTGCCAGCAGTTCTAGCGGGGTGTCCGGGGAGCTGTTTTTT	CASSSSGVSGELFF
NA	TRBV12-3/TRBV12-4	TRBJ2-6	NA	TGTGCCAAGCGGTCGTTCTGGTTCGGGGCCAACGTCCTGACTTTC	CAKRSFWFGANVLTF
NA	TRBV7-6	TRBJ2-1	NA	TGTGCCAGCAGCCGGGTCTCGGCGGATGAGCAGTTCTTC	CASSRVSADEQFF
NA	TRBV27	TRBJ1-5	NA	TGTGCCAGCAGTCAAATTCCAGGGCCTCAGCCCCAGCATTTT	CASSQIPGPQPQHF
NA	TRBV27	TRBJ1-2	few	TGTGCCAGCAGTCCACACAGGGAAATTGAAGGCTACACCTTC	CASSPHREIEGYTF
TRBD1	TRBV2	TRBJ1-2	few	TGTGCCAGCAGTGAAGGCCCAGGGGGTTACTCCCCCCCGGGCGGCTACACCTTC	CASSEGPGGYSPPGGYTF